The sequence of this T cell receptor (beta chain) was determined in a study of CD8+ T cells in alopecia areata. Study-level information: Oral tofacitinib (5 to 10 mg twice daily) was administered to treated patients.

Study-wide results and limits: Many expanded lesional clones persisted during tofacitinib (in both scalp and blood).

CDR3 length: 14 residues. Germline V lookup: CDR1 SEHNR, CDR2 FQNEAQ (reference sequence). V shed 3 bases and J 3 bases; nucleotides not matched to a gene: 5. The sequencing template was cDNA reverse transcribed from extracted RNA. The assay was immunoSEQ multiplex PCR, and TCRdb's table has in-frame clones only and misses some. The sample has roughly 190,000 clones, roughly 60% seen once. Details on this clone: Its antigen remains unidentified.

Treatment in this sample: oral pan-JAK inhibitor, 5-10 mg twice daily. Peripheral blood samples and lesional scalp punch biopsies were obtained from alopecia areata patients. Sorting from PBMCs produced CD4+ and CD8+ T cells. The sequencing here drew on CD4+ T cells sorted from blood, taken at week 24, from a patient treated with tofacitinib. V gene TRBV7-9 combines with J gene TRBJ2-7; 7 bases are shared with TRBD1. The sequence was collected from a human donor with alopecia areata. In DNA form, the CDR3 reads TGTGCCAGCAGCTTGGCCGGGACAGACTACGAGCAGTACTTC. Translated, it gives CASSLAGTDYEQYF.